The clone carrying this TCR beta chain was picked up a small number of times. Its specificity is unknown. These data are taken from a study of response to subunit inactivated influenza vaccine. Findings of the study overall: Seasonal influenza vaccination, on each occasion, was suggested by the authors to recruit few new T cells.

MiXCR, applied by TCRdb to the RT-PCR reads, yields one record per CDR3 protein. This table holds hundreds of thousands of distinct CDR3 sequences, approximately 14% found once. This CDR3 region has 12 residues. Germline V gene lookup returns CDR1 ENHRY and CDR2 SYGVKD. Trimming took off 8 bases at V and 0 bases at J, with 7 bases between the two ends. This chain connects TRBV10-3 to TRBJ1-1, with D perhaps matching TRBD1 (5 bases). The source is a man in his fifties who received an inactivated influenza vaccine. Sequenced here: PBMCs from blood, sampled 14 to 15 days before vaccination. CDR3 bases: TGTGCCATCTCGGACATGAACACTGAAGCTTTCTTT. It yields the protein CAISDMNTEAFF.